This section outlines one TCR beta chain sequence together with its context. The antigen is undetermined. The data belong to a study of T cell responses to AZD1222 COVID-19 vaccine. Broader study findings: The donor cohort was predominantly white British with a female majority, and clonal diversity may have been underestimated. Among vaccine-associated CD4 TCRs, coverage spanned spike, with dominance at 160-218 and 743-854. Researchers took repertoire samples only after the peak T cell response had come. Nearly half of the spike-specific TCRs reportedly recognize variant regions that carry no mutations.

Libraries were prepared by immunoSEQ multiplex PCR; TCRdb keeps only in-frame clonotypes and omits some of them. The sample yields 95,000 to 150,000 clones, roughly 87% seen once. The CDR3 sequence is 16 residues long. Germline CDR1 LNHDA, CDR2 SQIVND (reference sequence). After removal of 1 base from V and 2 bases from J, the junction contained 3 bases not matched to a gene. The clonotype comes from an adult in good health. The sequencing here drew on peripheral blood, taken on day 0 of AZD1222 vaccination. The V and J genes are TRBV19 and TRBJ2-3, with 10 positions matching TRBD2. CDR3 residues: CASSIGTSGPTDTQYF. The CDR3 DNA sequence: TGTGCCAGTAGTATAGGGACTAGCGGCCCCACAGATACGCAGTATTTT.